This T cell receptor beta chain originates from a study of cytomegalovirus exposure and HLA in healthy donors. This clone has just one count. The PCR contained 60 Vbeta and 13 Jbeta primers. Repertoires were generated with immunoSEQ multiplex PCR, while TCRdb's copy carries only in-frame clones and drops some. The sample includes 80,000 to 100,000 clones, around 80% of them seen just once. The CDR3 has 15 residues. This chain connects TRBV21-1 to TRBJ2-2; the table names TRBD1, a call not compared with the DNA. TRBV21-1 is a documented pseudogene. Sequenced material: PBMCs. The TCR comes from a man aged 35-49 years in good health and CMV-seropositive. CDR3 sequence reads: CASSKGQGGTGELFF. For the CDR3, the DNA is TGTGCCAGCAGCAAAGGTCAGGGTGGTACCGGGGAGCTGTTTTTT.